A selection of T cell receptor beta chains follows, all from one sample in a study of blood T cell repertoires in COVID-19. This table comes from immunoSEQ multiplex PCR, and its TCRdb copy is limited to in-frame clones, with some not included. Of roughly 56,000 clones in the sample, 65% to 90% were seen once. The sequencing input was peripheral blood. All receptors derive from a human donor in a cohort sampled during active COVID-19. Each CDR3 is given with its conserved first and last residue. Fields, in order: CDR3 DNA, CDR3 protein, J gene, clone size, D gene, V gene. A D gene is named only where the DNA matches it firmly. The size field is filled for only some rows; it gives once, few, many or a size class.

CDR3 DNA: TGTGCCAGCAGTTACGGCAGGGGTAACTATGGCTACACCTTC
CDR3 protein: CASSYGRGNYGYTF
J gene: TRBJ1-2
clone size: .
D gene: .
V gene: TRBV27

CDR3 DNA: TGTGCCAGTAGTATAAGGCAGGGGGCGGCTAATTCACCCCTCCACTTT
CDR3 protein: CASSIRQGAANSPLHF
J gene: TRBJ1-6
clone size: .
D gene: TRBD1
V gene: TRBV19

CDR3 DNA: TGTGCCAGCAGCGAAATAGTTGGGGGAGGGCCCGGGGAGCTGTTTTTT
CDR3 protein: CASSEIVGGGPGELFF
J gene: TRBJ2-2
clone size: once
D gene: TRBD2
V gene: TRBV5-4

CDR3 DNA: TGCGCCAGCAGCTTGAGGACAGCGAATGAAAAACTGTTTTTT
CDR3 protein: CASSLRTANEKLFF
J gene: TRBJ1-4
clone size: .
D gene: .
V gene: TRBV5-1

CDR3 DNA: TGTGCCAGCAGAACCTACAGGGGCGGGGATCAGCCCCAGCATTTT
CDR3 protein: CASRTYRGGDQPQHF
J gene: TRBJ1-5
clone size: once
D gene: TRBD1
V gene: TRBV27

CDR3 DNA: TGTGCCAGCACCCCTAGCGGGGTGGGAGTGACCTACAATGAGCAGTTCTTC
CDR3 protein: CASTPSGVGVTYNEQFF
J gene: TRBJ2-1
clone size: .
D gene: TRBD2
V gene: TRBV3-1/TRBV3-2

CDR3 DNA: TGTGCCAGCCGGGTCAGGGGCGAGTCACCCCTCCACTTT
CDR3 protein: CASRVRGESPLHF
J gene: TRBJ1-6
clone size: .
D gene: .
V gene: TRBV7-2

CDR3 DNA: TGCGCCAGCAGCCAAGATGTTCTAGCGGGAGGGCCCTACGAGCAGTACTTC
CDR3 protein: CASSQDVLAGGPYEQYF
J gene: TRBJ2-7
clone size: once
D gene: TRBD2
V gene: TRBV4-3

CDR3 DNA: TGTGCCAGCAGCGTAGGTGGACAAGACAGCTATGGCTACACCTTC
CDR3 protein: CASSVGGQDSYGYTF
J gene: TRBJ1-2
clone size: .
D gene: .
V gene: TRBV9

CDR3 DNA: TGTGCCAGCAGCTTAACTAGCAGCACCGGGGAGCTGTTTTTT
CDR3 protein: CASSLTSSTGELFF
J gene: TRBJ2-2
clone size: few
D gene: .
V gene: TRBV5-4

CDR3 DNA: TGTGCCAGCAGTTTATTATCCGGGGAGCTGTTTTTT
CDR3 protein: CASSLLSGELFF
J gene: TRBJ2-2
clone size: .
D gene: .
V gene: TRBV27

CDR3 DNA: TGTGCCAGCAGCTTCCGGAATGGGGGGTCTGGAAACACCATATATTTT
CDR3 protein: CASSFRNGGSGNTIYF
J gene: TRBJ1-3
clone size: .
D gene: .
V gene: TRBV5-4

CDR3 DNA: TGTGCCACCAGTGATCTCCGGGACTCAGTAGCGGGAGAGCAGTTCTTC
CDR3 protein: CATSDLRDSVAGEQFF
J gene: TRBJ2-1
clone size: medium-sized
D gene: TRBD2
V gene: TRBV24-1

CDR3 DNA: TGTGCCAGCAGTGACCTCTCCTATAATTCACCCCTCCACTTT
CDR3 protein: CASSDLSYNSPLHF
J gene: TRBJ1-6
clone size: .
D gene: .
V gene: TRBV6-1

CDR3 DNA: TGTGCCAGCAGCGTCGACAGTGGGACTGAAGCTTTCTTT
CDR3 protein: CASSVDSGTEAFF
J gene: TRBJ1-1
clone size: few
D gene: .
V gene: TRBV7-9

CDR3 DNA: TGTGCCAGCAGCTCTGCCGGGAGGGGCAGCATTCAGTACTTC
CDR3 protein: CASSSAGRGSIQYF
J gene: TRBJ2-4
clone size: .
D gene: TRBD2
V gene: TRBV11-2

CDR3 DNA: TGTGCCAGCTCACCCGACACAGGCCGCAACACTGAAGCTTTCTTT
CDR3 protein: CASSPDTGRNTEAFF
J gene: TRBJ1-1
clone size: .
D gene: .
V gene: TRBV18

CDR3 DNA: TGTGCCAGCAGTGAACGGGTAGCGGGAGGAGAGACCCAGTACTTC
CDR3 protein: CASSERVAGGETQYF
J gene: TRBJ2-5
clone size: .
D gene: TRBD2
V gene: TRBV2

CDR3 DNA: TGTGCTAGTGGTTTGGTAGGGCTAGCGGGAGAGGTGCACGAGCAGTACTTC
CDR3 protein: CASGLVGLAGEVHEQYF
J gene: TRBJ2-7
clone size: .
D gene: TRBD2
V gene: TRBV12-5

CDR3 DNA: TGTGCCAGCAGCGCCCAGGGGGTAACTGGAAACACCATATATTTT
CDR3 protein: CASSAQGVTGNTIYF
J gene: TRBJ1-3
clone size: .
D gene: TRBD1
V gene: TRBV9

CDR3 DNA: TGTGCCAGCAGTTACTCCAGGGGCGGGGGAGCCTACGAGCAGTACTTC
CDR3 protein: CASSYSRGGGAYEQYF
J gene: TRBJ2-7
clone size: .
D gene: .
V gene: TRBV6-2/TRBV6-3

CDR3 DNA: TGTGCCAGCAGCGTAGGAGCACGGGGTGGGGACGAGCAGTACTTC
CDR3 protein: CASSVGARGGDEQYF
J gene: TRBJ2-7
clone size: .
D gene: .
V gene: TRBV9

CDR3 DNA: TGCGCCAGCAGGGAGGGCGGTTTCTCCTACGAGCAGTACTTC
CDR3 protein: CASREGGFSYEQYF
J gene: TRBJ2-7
clone size: .
D gene: .
V gene: TRBV5-1

CDR3 DNA: TGTGCCAGCAGTTACTCATCGCGGGCAGATACGCAGTATTTT
CDR3 protein: CASSYSSRADTQYF
J gene: TRBJ2-3
clone size: once
D gene: .
V gene: TRBV6-6

CDR3 DNA: TGTGCCAGCCGAGGCGTTAGCACCGGGGAGCTGTTTTTT
CDR3 protein: CASRGVSTGELFF
J gene: TRBJ2-2
clone size: .
D gene: .
V gene: TRBV2

CDR3 DNA: TGTGCCAGCAGCTTGCGGCAGGAGAACACTGAAGCTTTCTTT
CDR3 protein: CASSLRQENTEAFF
J gene: TRBJ1-1
clone size: .
D gene: .
V gene: TRBV5-4

CDR3 DNA: TGTGCCAGCAGTTTTGGCTTCCACAATGAGCAGTTCTTC
CDR3 protein: CASSFGFHNEQFF
J gene: TRBJ2-1
clone size: .
D gene: .
V gene: TRBV12-3/TRBV12-4

CDR3 DNA: TGCGCCAGCAGCGATTGGGGCAAGGGCACAGATACGCAGTATTTT
CDR3 protein: CASSDWGKGTDTQYF
J gene: TRBJ2-3
clone size: .
D gene: .
V gene: TRBV5-1

CDR3 DNA: TGTGCCACCGGGACTAGCGTCTCCTACGAGCAGTACTTC
CDR3 protein: CATGTSVSYEQYF
J gene: TRBJ2-7
clone size: .
D gene: TRBD2
V gene: TRBV19

CDR3 DNA: TGTGCCAGCAGCTTCGAGGACAGGCAGCCCCAGCATTTT
CDR3 protein: CASSFEDRQPQHF
J gene: TRBJ1-5
clone size: .
D gene: TRBD1
V gene: TRBV7-8

CDR3 DNA: TGTGCCAGCAGTTACCCAAGGACAGGGGTGGGGACTGAAGCTTTCTTT
CDR3 protein: CASSYPRTGVGTEAFF
J gene: TRBJ1-1
clone size: .
D gene: TRBD1
V gene: TRBV6-6

CDR3 DNA: TGTGCCAGCAGCTTGTCTCTCACTGAAGCTTTCTTT
CDR3 protein: CASSLSLTEAFF
J gene: TRBJ1-1
clone size: .
D gene: .
V gene: TRBV5-8

CDR3 DNA: TGCGCCAGCAGTAGAGCGGGAGGGCCGGGTGAGCAGTTCTTC
CDR3 protein: CASSRAGGPGEQFF
J gene: TRBJ2-1
clone size: .
D gene: TRBD2
V gene: TRBV10-1

CDR3 DNA: TGTGCCAGCAGTTTCGTCCCGGAGGGGAACACCGGGGAGCTGTTTTTT
CDR3 protein: CASSFVPEGNTGELFF
J gene: TRBJ2-2
clone size: .
D gene: .
V gene: TRBV27

CDR3 DNA: TGTGCCAGCAGCTTAGCTTTTCCGGGCTACACCTTC
CDR3 protein: CASSLAFPGYTF
J gene: TRBJ1-2
clone size: .
D gene: .
V gene: TRBV7-2

CDR3 DNA: TGTGCCAGCAGCTTATCCAGCGCTACCTACGAGCAGTACTTC
CDR3 protein: CASSLSSATYEQYF
J gene: TRBJ2-7
clone size: .
D gene: .
V gene: TRBV7-2

CDR3 DNA: TGCAGCGTCCGTGGGACAGGGGTCTATGGCTACACCTTC
CDR3 protein: CSVRGTGVYGYTF
J gene: TRBJ1-2
clone size: .
D gene: TRBD1
V gene: TRBV29-1

CDR3 DNA: TGCGCCAGCAGCTCCTTTACTTACAATGAGCAGTTCTTC
CDR3 protein: CASSSFTYNEQFF
J gene: TRBJ2-1
clone size: .
D gene: .
V gene: TRBV5-1

CDR3 DNA: TGTGCTAGTGGAAATGGACAAGACTACGAGCAGTACTTC
CDR3 protein: CASGNGQDYEQYF
J gene: TRBJ2-7
clone size: .
D gene: .
V gene: TRBV12-5

CDR3 DNA: TGTGCCAGCAGCTTGGACTCTTACAATGAGCAGTTCTTC
CDR3 protein: CASSLDSYNEQFF
J gene: TRBJ2-1
clone size: .
D gene: .
V gene: TRBV5-4

CDR3 DNA: TGTGCCTGGAGTGTACTGCTAGCGGGAGGCGACGAGCAGTACTTC
CDR3 protein: CAWSVLLAGGDEQYF
J gene: TRBJ2-7
clone size: .
D gene: TRBD2
V gene: TRBV30

CDR3 DNA: TGCGCCAGCAGGTATGAACTAGCGGAAGGGGTAGATGAGCAGTTCTTC
CDR3 protein: CASRYELAEGVDEQFF
J gene: TRBJ2-1
clone size: .
D gene: TRBD2
V gene: TRBV5-1

CDR3 DNA: TGTGCCAGTAGTATCGGACAGGGTGGTCAGCCCCAGCATTTT
CDR3 protein: CASSIGQGGQPQHF
J gene: TRBJ1-5
clone size: few
D gene: TRBD1
V gene: TRBV19

CDR3 DNA: TGTGCCAGCAGTTCAAGCGGGAGGGGCACAGATACGCAGTATTTT
CDR3 protein: CASSSSGRGTDTQYF
J gene: TRBJ2-3
clone size: .
D gene: TRBD2
V gene: TRBV2

CDR3 DNA: TGCGCCAGCAGCGCTGGACTAGCGGACTACGAGCAGTACTTC
CDR3 protein: CASSAGLADYEQYF
J gene: TRBJ2-7
clone size: .
D gene: TRBD2
V gene: TRBV5-1

CDR3 DNA: TGTGCCAGCAGCGTAGCTGCGGGTTTTCACTATGGCTACACCTTC
CDR3 protein: CASSVAAGFHYGYTF
J gene: TRBJ1-2
clone size: .
D gene: .
V gene: TRBV9

CDR3 DNA: TGTGCCATCATGCGTTGGGGGACTACTTCCTACGAGCAGTACTTC
CDR3 protein: CAIMRWGTTSYEQYF
J gene: TRBJ2-7
clone size: .
D gene: TRBD2
V gene: TRBV10-3

CDR3 DNA: TGTGCCAGAAGCTTGGCGCCTATCCCCGCGGGAGTAGGAGAGACCCAGTACTTC
CDR3 protein: CARSLAPIPAGVGETQYF
J gene: TRBJ2-5
clone size: .
D gene: TRBD2
V gene: TRBV5-3

CDR3 DNA: TGTGCCAGCAGCGTAGAGGCGGGAGGCTCCTACGAGCAGTACTTC
CDR3 protein: CASSVEAGGSYEQYF
J gene: TRBJ2-7
clone size: .
D gene: TRBD2
V gene: TRBV9

CDR3 DNA: TGTGCCACCCCTGGGGACAGGGCCTATGGCTACACCTTC
CDR3 protein: CATPGDRAYGYTF
J gene: TRBJ1-2
clone size: .
D gene: TRBD1
V gene: TRBV28

CDR3 DNA: TGTGCCTGGAGTGTCAGACTAGGTGGCGAGCAGTACTTC
CDR3 protein: CAWSVRLGGEQYF
J gene: TRBJ2-7
clone size: .
D gene: .
V gene: TRBV30

CDR3 DNA: TGCGCCAGCAGGTGGGTCGGGGACAGACGTAGCGGGAGTTTCTATGAGCAGTTCTTC
CDR3 protein: CASRWVGDRRSGSFYEQFF
J gene: TRBJ2-1
clone size: once
D gene: TRBD2
V gene: TRBV10-1

CDR3 DNA: TGTGCCAGCAGTGTAAATAGCGGGGGATCCTACAATGAGCAGTTCTTC
CDR3 protein: CASSVNSGGSYNEQFF
J gene: TRBJ2-1
clone size: .
D gene: TRBD2
V gene: TRBV6-1

CDR3 DNA: TGTGCCAGCAGTTTATGGGTGGGCGCCCCCACCTACGAGCAGTACTTC
CDR3 protein: CASSLWVGAPTYEQYF
J gene: TRBJ2-7
clone size: once
D gene: .
V gene: TRBV28